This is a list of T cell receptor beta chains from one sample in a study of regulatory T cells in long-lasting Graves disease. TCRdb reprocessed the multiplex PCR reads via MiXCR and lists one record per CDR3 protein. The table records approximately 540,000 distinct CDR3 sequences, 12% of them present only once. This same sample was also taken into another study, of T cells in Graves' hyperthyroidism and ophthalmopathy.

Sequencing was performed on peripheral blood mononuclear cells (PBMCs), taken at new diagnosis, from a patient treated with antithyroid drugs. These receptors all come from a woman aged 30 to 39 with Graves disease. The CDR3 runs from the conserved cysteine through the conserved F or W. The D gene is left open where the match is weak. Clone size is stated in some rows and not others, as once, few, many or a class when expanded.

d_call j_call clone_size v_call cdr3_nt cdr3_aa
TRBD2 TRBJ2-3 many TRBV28 TGTGCCAGCAGTCTAGCGGGAAGTGTCACAGGTACGCAGTATTTT CASSLAGSVTGTQYF
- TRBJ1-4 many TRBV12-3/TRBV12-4 TGTGCCAGCAGTTACTGGCAGGGCGGTGAAAAACTGTTTTTT CASSYWQGGEKLFF
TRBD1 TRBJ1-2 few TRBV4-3 TGCGCCAGCAGCCACCCCATGAGGGACAGGGGGGCGGATGGCTACACCTTC CASSHPMRDRGADGYTF
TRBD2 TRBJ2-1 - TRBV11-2 TGTGCCAGCAGCTTAGGGACTAGCGGGACCTACGAGCAGTTCTTC CASSLGTSGTYEQFF
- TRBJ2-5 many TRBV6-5 TGTGCCAGCAGTTACGGGCAGGGCTTAGGGGGGACCCAGTACTTC CASSYGQGLGGTQYF
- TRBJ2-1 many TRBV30 TGTGCCTGGAGTGGGGGACTGTACAATGAGCAGTTCTTC CAWSGGLYNEQFF
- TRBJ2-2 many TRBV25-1 TGTGCCAGCAGTGACAGGAAGAACACCGGGGAGCTGTTTTTT CASSDRKNTGELFF
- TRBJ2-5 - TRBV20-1 TGCAGTGCTAGAGATGATTTTCCCCATGAGCAGTACTTC CSARDDFPHEQYF
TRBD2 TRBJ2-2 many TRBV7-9 TGTGCCAGCAGATCGGACCGCGGGAGTTGGGACACCGGGGAGCTGTTTTTT CASRSDRGSWDTGELFF
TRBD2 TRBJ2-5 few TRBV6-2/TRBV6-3 TGTGCCAGCAGTTACCAGAAGCTAGCGGGAACTGAGACCCAGTACTTC CASSYQKLAGTETQYF
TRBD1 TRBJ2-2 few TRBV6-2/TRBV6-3 TGTGCCAGCATAGGAGACAGGGCAAAGGTTTGGTACACCGGGGAGCTGTTTTTT CASIGDRAKVWYTGELFF
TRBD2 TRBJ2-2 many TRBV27 TGTGCCAGCAGTACCTTCCGGCGGGAGCTTGGTACCGGGGAGCTGTTTTTT CASSTFRRELGTGELFF
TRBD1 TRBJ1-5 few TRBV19 TGTGCCAGTAGTGCCGGACAGGGGGTACGTCAGCCCCAGCATTTT CASSAGQGVRQPQHF
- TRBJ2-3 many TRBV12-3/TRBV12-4 TGTGCCAGCACCCTGAGGGCTAGCAGGGCAGATACGCAGTATTTT CASTLRASRADTQYF
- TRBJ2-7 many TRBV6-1 TGTGCCAGCAGAGCCACAGGAAACTACGAGCAGTACTTC CASRATGNYEQYF
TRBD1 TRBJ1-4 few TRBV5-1 TGTGCCAGCAAACAGGGGGCGACTAATGAAAAACTGTTTTTT CASKQGATNEKLFF
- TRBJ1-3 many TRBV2 TGTGCCAGCACTAAAGGACAGTTCTCTGGAAACACCATATATTTT CASTKGQFSGNTIYF
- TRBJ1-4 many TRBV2 TGTGCCAGCAGTGGGGGGCAGGGGGAAAAACTGTTTTTT CASSGGQGEKLFF
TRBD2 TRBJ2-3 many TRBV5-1 TGCGCCAGCAGCATCGGACTAGCGGGCACAGATACGCAGTATTTT CASSIGLAGTDTQYF
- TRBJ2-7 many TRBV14 TGTGCCAGCAGCCACCGCCGGGACCCAGCCTACGAGCAGTACTTC CASSHRRDPAYEQYF
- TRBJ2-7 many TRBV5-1 TGCGCCAGCAGCTTGGGGGGCCATTATGGCAGACCATACGAGCAGTACTTC CASSLGGHYGRPYEQYF
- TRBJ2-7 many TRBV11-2 TGTGCCAGCAGCTTCAGGGCATACGACAGAACCTACGAGCAGTACTTC CASSFRAYDRTYEQYF
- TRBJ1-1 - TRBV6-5 TGTGCCAGCAGTTACCCCCGTGGAGGAGGGAACACTGAAGCTTTCTTT CASSYPRGGGNTEAFF